The clone carrying this T cell receptor (beta chain) was detected only a few times. This entry comes from a study of blood T cell repertoires in COVID-19. The assay was immunoSEQ multiplex PCR, and TCRdb's table has in-frame clones only and misses some. This table holds about 150,000 clones, 80% to 90% found once. CDR1 is SGHTA, CDR2 FQGNSA, per germline. V dropped 0 bases and J dropped 6 bases, with 11 bases sitting between them. The CDR3 length is 14 residues. The chain links TRBV7-2 to TRBJ2-5; TRBD1 might be the D (5 bases). Sequencing input: peripheral blood. The source is a man aged 55-75 years with active or convalescent COVID-19. CDR3 amino acids: CASSLAGRRQTQYF. DNA of the CDR3: TGTGCCAGCAGCTTAGCGGGGCGTAGACAGACCCAGTACTTC.